Sequencing of this T cell receptor beta chain was carried out in a study of T-cell reconstitution after alpha-beta-depleted transplantation in children. With respect to this clonotype: The antigen is undetermined.

Findings of the study overall: Several patients had high TCRbeta diversity at day 60; it came from surviving recipient T cells and thymic progenitors.

Unique molecular identifiers were built into the TCRbeta library. TCRdb passed the PCR reads through MiXCR, listing each CDR3 protein once. This table holds under 100,000 distinct CDR3 sequences, 15% to 17% found once. Germline CDR1 reads LGHNA; CDR2 reads YNFKEQ. Trimming cost V 2 bases and J 5 bases; bases outside gene matches: 4. The CDR3 is made up of 16 amino acids. The sample here was PBMCs, mostly from graft donor cells, taken 180 days after TCRalphabeta/CD19-depleted stem cell transplant. This chain uses TRBV4-2 with TRBJ2-7; 15 positions agree with TRBD2. The clonotype was recovered from a male patient between 2 and 10 years old who had a stem cell transplant for acute lymphoblastic leukemia, so the T cells may come from the graft donor. The CDR3 sequence: CASSQLGLAGGHEQYF. The CDR3 DNA is TGTGCCAGCAGCCAATTGGGACTAGCGGGGGGTCACGAGCAGTACTTC.